What follows is one T cell receptor (beta chain) and its context. What it recognizes is unknown. This sample was taken from a study of T cell responses to AZD1222 COVID-19 vaccine. The V gene lost 4 bases and the J gene lost 0 bases, with 6 bases spanning the gap. Germline CDR1 and CDR2: SGHDN and FVKESK. The CDR3 contains 14 residues. General study findings and limits: Samples come after the peak T cell response, not at day 14. The donor group comprised mostly white British people and more females; the analysis possibly underestimated clonal diversity.

The repertoire was sequenced with immunoSEQ multiplex PCR; TCRdb's copy has only in-frame clones and lacks some. The data contain some 150,000 clones, approximately 91% of them singletons. The V call is TRBV14, the J call TRBJ2-2; D unresolved. The TCR comes from an adult who received the MenACWY meningococcal vaccine as a control. The sequencing used peripheral blood, collected 28 days after the second dose of the MenACWY control vaccine. CDR3: CASSLSANTGELFF. The CDR3 coding sequence is TGTGCCAGCAGCCTCTCAGCGAACACCGGGGAGCTGTTTTTT.